Sequencing of this T cell receptor (beta chain) was carried out in a study of blood T cell repertoires in COVID-19. About the study: The United States, Italy and Spain provided the acute and convalescent COVID-19 samples. Sources were T cells, B-cell-depleted T cells, or PBMCs; the material itself was cDNA or gDNA.

Germline loops: CDR1 MNHEY, CDR2 SMNVEV (reference sequence). The CDR3 is 15 residues long. V was trimmed by 2 bases and J by 0 bases, leaving 11 bases between them. Study processing details: Cell counts per sample came from amplifying reference gene primers. Data came from immunoSEQ multiplex PCR; TCRdb stores just in-frame clones and leaves some out. V and J calls and clone size are given by that table; D and trimming were obtained from the DNA. The sample yields roughly 140,000 clones, around 87% seen once. Sequencing input: peripheral blood. The chain is built from TRBV27 and TRBJ2-7, with D possibly TRBD2 on 6 matching bases. This clonotype originated in a woman between 40 and 55 years old with acute or convalescent COVID-19. The CDR3 nucleotides are TGTGCCAGCAGTTTAACCGGGGGTAACTCCTACGAGCAGTACTTC. Translating it yields CASSLTGGNSYEQYF.